The rows below give T cell receptor beta chains drawn from one sample of a study of T cells after yellow fever vaccination. One entry per CDR3 protein results from TCRdb running MiXCR on the 5' RACE reads. This sample yields about 320,000 distinct CDR3 sequences, of which approximately 4.5% are seen a single time; roughly a fifth belongs to the top ten. The sample consisted of PBMCs, taken 15 days after the yellow fever booster vaccination. These receptors originate from a man aged 18 to 35 who received the YFV17D yellow fever vaccine. Both conserved end residues are part of each CDR3. The order of the fields is clone size, J gene, D gene, V gene, CDR3 protein, CDR3 DNA. The D gene is left open where the match is weak. A clone size is listed for some rows: how often the clone was seen (once, few, many), or a class if it is expanded.

>few|TRBJ1-1|.|TRBV28
CASSTRRDTEAFF
TGTGCCAGCTCAACCCGCAGGGACACTGAAGCTTTCTTT
>.|TRBJ1-4|.|TRBV12-3/TRBV12-4
CASSQQGGEKLFF
TGTGCCAGCAGTCAACAGGGAGGTGAAAAACTGTTTTTT
>many|TRBJ1-2|TRBD1|TRBV6-5
CASSYGTGNGYTF
TGTGCCAGCAGTTACGGGACAGGGAATGGCTACACCTTC
>few|TRBJ2-7|.|TRBV5-1
CASSPVPDEQYF
TGCGCCAGCAGCCCAGTTCCGGACGAGCAGTACTTC
>.|TRBJ2-2|.|TRBV25-1
CATGADLPPGELFF
TGTGCCACCGGGGCAGACCTACCCCCCGGGGAGCTGTTTTTT
>.|TRBJ2-3|TRBD1|TRBV9
CASSKTGVHTDTQYF
TGTGCCAGCAGTAAAACAGGGGTTCACACAGATACGCAGTATTTT
>few|TRBJ1-6|.|TRBV6-5
CASSYSSRVGNSPLHF
TGTGCCAGCAGTTACTCGTCCCGGGTGGGAAATTCACCCCTCCACTTT
>few|TRBJ2-6|TRBD1|TRBV12-3/TRBV12-4
CASTPGQARPGANVLTF
TGTGCCAGCACACCGGGACAGGCGCGGCCTGGGGCCAACGTCCTGACTTTC
>many|TRBJ1-6|.|TRBV5-1
CASSLEMNSPLHF
TGCGCCAGCAGCTTGGAGATGAATTCACCCCTCCACTTT
>few|TRBJ2-5|TRBD1|TRBV5-1
CASTFGDRGETQYF
TGCGCCAGCACCTTCGGGGACAGGGGTGAGACCCAGTACTTC
>many|TRBJ2-7|TRBD2|TRBV4-2
CASSQDISGGPEEQYF
TGTGCCAGCAGCCAAGATATAAGCGGGGGGCCTGAAGAGCAGTACTTC
>many|TRBJ1-2|.|TRBV4-3
CASSHSEGGYTF
TGCGCCAGCAGCCATTCTGAAGGGGGCTACACCTTC
>many|TRBJ1-3|.|TRBV20-1
CSARGWRPRRGNTIYF
TGCAGTGCTAGAGGATGGAGACCGCGCCGGGGAAACACCATATATTTT
>many|TRBJ1-1|.|TRBV6-6
CASSSAAEAFF
TGTGCCAGCAGTTCCGCCGCTGAAGCTTTCTTT
>few|TRBJ2-1|.|TRBV27
CASSPKAPYNEQFF
TGTGCCAGCAGCCCTAAGGCCCCATACAATGAGCAGTTCTTC
>many|TRBJ1-2|.|TRBV9
CASSAGLWGYTF
TGTGCCAGCAGCGCGGGACTATGGGGCTACACCTTC
>many|TRBJ1-5|.|TRBV6-2/TRBV6-3
CASSPAGDWDWHF
TGTGCCAGCAGTCCGGCCGGGGACTGGGATTGGCATTTT
>once|TRBJ1-5|.|TRBV6-2/TRBV6-3
CASSYLRTEGRNQPQHF
TGTGCCAGCAGTTACCTTAGGACGGAAGGTAGAAATCAGCCCCAGCATTTT
>many|TRBJ1-1|.|TRBV5-1
CASSLGGPGGMNTEAFF
TGCGCCAGCAGCTTGGGGGGTCCCGGGGGCATGAACACTGAAGCTTTCTTT
>many|TRBJ2-3|.|TRBV4-2
CASSSRAGRGSDTQYF
TGTGCCAGCAGCTCGCGGGCTGGCCGAGGGTCAGATACGCAGTATTTT
>few|TRBJ2-5|TRBD2|TRBV24-1
CATSDGTSGGQKETQYF
TGTGCCACCAGTGATGGGACTAGCGGGGGCCAAAAGGAGACCCAGTACTTC
>many|TRBJ2-1|TRBD2|TRBV5-1
CASSLDGTSLYNEQFF
TGCGCCAGCAGCTTGGACGGGACTAGCCTTTACAATGAGCAGTTCTTC
>many|TRBJ1-1|.|TRBV7-8
CASSLIGGGTEAFF
TGTGCCAGCAGCTTAATTGGGGGCGGCACTGAAGCTTTCTTT
>.|TRBJ2-3|.|TRBV7-2
CASSVMSQDTQYF
TGTGCCAGCAGCGTTATGTCGCAGGATACGCAGTATTTT
>many|TRBJ2-7|.|TRBV4-2
CASSQDNTYEQYF
TGTGCCAGCAGCCAAGATAACACCTACGAGCAGTACTTC
>few|TRBJ2-5|TRBD2|TRBV6-6
CATRGGTSSGGLETQYF
TGTGCCACCCGCGGGGGGACCTCTAGCGGGGGGCTGGAGACCCAGTACTTC
>many|TRBJ2-7|.|TRBV11-2
CASSDSLLYEQYF
TGTGCCAGCAGCGACTCACTACTCTACGAGCAGTACTTC
>.|TRBJ2-3|.|TRBV5-1
CASFRDDTDTQYF
TGCGCCAGCTTCCGGGACGACACAGATACGCAGTATTTT
>.|TRBJ2-2|.|TRBV21-1
CASSKAGRGELFF
TGTGCCAGCAGCAAAGCGGGAAGGGGGGAGCTGTTTTTT
>few|TRBJ2-1|.|TRBV12-3/TRBV12-4
CASTLTGGDEQFF
TGTGCCAGCACTCTTACAGGGGGGGATGAGCAGTTCTTC
>.|TRBJ1-6|.|TRBV19
CASSIISAGYNSPLHF
TGTGCCAGTAGTATAATCTCCGCCGGCTATAATTCACCCCTCCACTTT
>many|TRBJ2-2|.|TRBV20-1
CSARADTGELFF
TGCAGTGCTAGAGCGGACACCGGGGAGCTGTTTTTT
>many|TRBJ2-1|.|TRBV20-1
CSVPPLSYNEQFF
TGCAGTGTACCACCTCTCTCCTACAATGAGCAGTTCTTC
>.|TRBJ2-1|TRBD1|TRBV7-2
CASSPYEGQGKSF
TGTGCCAGCAGCCCTTACGAGGGACAGGGGAAGTCCTTC
>many|TRBJ1-1|.|TRBV7-2
CASSFQWNTEAFF
TGTGCCAGCAGCTTCCAATGGAACACTGAAGCTTTCTTT
>many|TRBJ2-5|.|TRBV9
CASSVEGNPKETQYF
TGTGCCAGCAGCGTAGAGGGGAACCCGAAAGAGACCCAGTACTTC
>many|TRBJ2-5|TRBD2|TRBV7-7
CASSLLAGPQETQYF
TGTGCTAGCAGCTTACTAGCGGGGCCCCAAGAGACCCAGTACTTC
>many|TRBJ2-5|TRBD2|TRBV7-2
CASSGSGGQETQYF
TGTGCCAGCAGCGGTAGCGGGGGGCAAGAGACCCAGTACTTC
>.|TRBJ2-5|TRBD1|TRBV7-3
CASSSGTGEETQYF
TGTGCCAGCAGCTCGGGGACAGGCGAAGAGACCCAGTACTTC
>.|TRBJ2-5|TRBD2|TRBV3-1
CASSPEGTSPQETQYF
TGTGCCAGCAGCCCCGAGGGGACTAGCCCACAAGAGACCCAGTACTTC
>once|TRBJ2-3|TRBD2|TRBV7-2
CASSPGLAGARDTQYF
TGTGCCAGCAGCCCCGGACTAGCGGGGGCTAGGGATACGCAGTATTTT
>few|TRBJ2-7|TRBD1|TRBV18
CASSAGTGLSSYEQYF
TGTGCCAGCTCGGCCGGGACAGGGTTGAGCTCCTACGAGCAGTACTTC
>few|TRBJ2-7|.|TRBV10-2
CASSAPTEQYF
TGCGCCAGCAGTGCCCCGACCGAGCAGTACTTC
>many|TRBJ2-3|.|TRBV20-1
CSAPDLASTDTQYF
TGCAGTGCCCCTGACTTAGCTAGCACAGATACGCAGTATTTT
>.|TRBJ2-3|TRBD2|TRBV12-3/TRBV12-4
CASSFKAGGFTDTQYF
TGTGCCAGCAGTTTTAAAGCGGGGGGGTTCACAGATACGCAGTATTTT
>.|TRBJ1-1|.|TRBV7-3
CASSEASREAFF
TGTGCCAGCAGCGAGGCTTCCCGCGAGGCTTTCTTT
>.|TRBJ1-5|.|TRBV27
CASSFSVDQPQHF
TGTGCCAGCAGTTTCAGTGTTGATCAGCCCCAGCATTTT
>few|TRBJ1-6|TRBD1|TRBV20-1
CSAREWTGINSPLHF
TGCAGTGCTAGAGAATGGACAGGGATTAATTCACCCCTCCACTTT
>.|TRBJ2-3|TRBD1|TRBV4-1
CASSQFGTGSSTDTQYF
TGCGCCAGCAGCCAGTTCGGGACAGGCTCTAGCACAGATACGCAGTATTTT
>many|TRBJ2-7|.|TRBV7-2
CASSFEVGEQYF
TGTGCCAGCAGCTTCGAGGTGGGCGAGCAGTACTTC
>many|TRBJ1-3|.|TRBV27
CASSLRGPGNTIYF
TGTGCCAGCAGTTTACGGGGACCTGGAAACACCATATATTTT